Shown below are 32 T cell receptor beta chains from a single sample sequenced in a study of CD8 T cells in ankylosing spondylitis. Each CDR3 protein gets one entry after TCRdb re-called the 5' RACE reads with MiXCR. Counted here are over 130,000 distinct CDR3 sequences, around 43% occurring once; the ten biggest clones make up 15%. Sequencing input: synovial fluid, either unsorted or a sorted T cell fraction (not recorded which). These receptor sequences come from a male donor with ankylosing spondylitis.

A few counts support this clonotype. The rearrangement links TRBV4-2 to TRBJ1-5; 10 bases agree with TRBD1. Unmatched junction bases numbered 9, after V lost 3 bases and J lost 4 bases. The germline V gene has CDR1 LGHNA and CDR2 YNFKEQ. CDR3 length equals 17 residues. The DNA for the CDR3 is TGTGCCAGCAGCCATTTTACCGGGACAGGGGCAAATCAGCCCCAGCATTTT. It is translated as CASSHFTGTGANQPQHF.

This clonotype was seen a single time. The chain couples TRBV5-1 to TRBJ1-1, with D perhaps TRBD1 (6 bases). The germline V gene has CDR1 SGHRS and CDR2 YFSETQ. V lost 4 bases and J 4 bases, leaving 20 bases between the germline ends. This CDR3 spans 16 amino acids. DNA of the CDR3: TGCGCCAGCAGCCCGGGACATGGAGAGGGGGTCACTGAAGCTTTCTTT. Translation gives CASSPGHGEGVTEAFF.

Many counts were recorded for this clonotype. The chain links TRBV10-3 to TRBJ2-3; tentatively, D is TRBD1 (6 bases). Germline V gene lookup returns CDR1 ENHRY and CDR2 SYGVKD. The V end was cut by 0 bases, the J end by 1 base, with 11 bases between. The CDR3 sequence is 16 residues long. The CDR3 DNA reads as TGTGCCATCAGTGAGTCGTGGACAGCTGGCACAGATACGCAGTATTTT. As protein: CAISESWTAGTDTQYF.

The chain uses TRBV30 and TRBJ1-2, with a tentative D call TRBD1 (6 bases). The CDR3 spans 12 residues. In germline, CDR1 is GTSNPN, CDR2 SVGIG (reference sequence). V lost 7 bases and J 5 bases, leaving 14 bases between the germline ends. This CDR3 reads CAFSDRSYGYTF. CDR3 DNA sequence: TGTGCCTTCTCTGACAGGTCTTATGGCTACACCTTC.

The chain has TRBV20-1 and TRBJ2-1, with unresolved D. The CDR3 totals 16 residues. Germline V gene data show CDR1 as DFQATT and CDR2 as SNEGSKA (reference sequence). Trimming took 0 bases from V and 4 from J, leaving 16 bases between them. This CDR3 reads CSARDLAYPRYNEQFF. As DNA, the CDR3 is TGCAGTGCTAGAGATCTCGCGTACCCCCGGTACAATGAGCAGTTCTTC.

The chain links TRBV5-6 to TRBJ2-3, with D tentatively TRBD2 (6 bases). The CDR3 extends over 15 amino acids. The V gene lost 1 base and the J gene lost 2 bases, with 11 bases spanning the gap. Germline V CDR1 and CDR2: SGHDT, YYEEEE. The CDR3 region is CASSLLAAYTDTQYF. DNA for the CDR3: TGTGCCAGCAGCTTGTTAGCGGCCTACACAGATACGCAGTATTTT.

This clonotype was seen at least ten times. The chain combines TRBV29-1 with TRBJ2-1, with D unresolved. The CDR3 is 10 amino acids. From germline, CDR1 is SQVTM and CDR2 ANQGSEA. V dropped 2 bases and J dropped 4 bases, with 0 bases sitting between them. The CDR3 coding sequence is TGCAGCGTTGAATACAATGAGCAGTTCTTC. Its protein is CSVEYNEQFF.

This sequence joins TRBV4-1 and TRBJ1-2; D is unclear. The CDR3 consists of 14 residues. Germline CDR1 and CDR2: MGHRA and YSYEKL. V shed 1 base and J shed 0 bases, with 6 bases lying between them. The CDR3 spells CASSQVPANYGYTF. The CDR3 bases are TGCGCCAGCAGCCAAGTCCCGGCTAACTATGGCTACACCTTC.

This clonotype has more than one count but fewer than ten. The CDR3 DNA follows: TGTGCCAGCAGCCACCCTACCTTCGAGCCTTCCTACGAGCAGTACTTC. Its translation: CASSHPTFEPSYEQYF. This chain links TRBV11-2 with TRBJ2-7; D remains unclear. Trimming pared 5 bases from V and 1 base from J, leaving 18 bases between. Germline V gene lookup returns CDR1 SGHAT and CDR2 FQNNGV. The CDR3 length is 16 residues.

The chain employs TRBV5-1 and TRBJ1-2; D gene ambiguous. This CDR3 comprises 19 residues. The V and J ends lost 0 bases and 5 bases respectively, with 26 bases between them. Germline-derived CDR1 and CDR2 are SGHRS and YFSETQ. This CDR3 is CASSLVSRLSGWRRYGYTF. CDR3 sequence (DNA): TGCGCCAGCAGCTTGGTTTCTCGCTTGTCGGGATGGCGAAGGTATGGCTACACCTTC.

The V gene is TRBV6-2 or TRBV6-3, the J gene TRBJ2-7; D is perhaps TRBD1 or TRBD2 (5 bases each). The V gene lost 4 bases and the J gene lost 6 bases, with 16 bases spanning the gap. Germline CDR1 MNHEY, CDR2 SVGEGT. CDR3 size: 14 residues. The CDR3 coding sequence is TGTGCCAGCAGTTTTGGGACGGAACCCTCCGAGCAGTACTTC. Translated: CASSFGTEPSEQYF.

This clonotype has only a few counts. The chain has TRBV27 and TRBJ2-1; 12 nucleotides match TRBD2. This CDR3 is built from 15 residues. Germline-derived CDR1 and CDR2 are MNHEY and SMNVEV (reference sequence). Losses at the gene ends were 4 bases for V and 12 bases for J; bases not matched to a gene: 10. The CDR3 region is CASSYRTSGAKGQFF. Written as DNA, the CDR3 is TGTGCCAGCAGTTACCGGACTAGCGGGGCCAAGGGGCAGTTCTTC.

This chain joins TRBV7-9 and TRBJ1-2; D may be TRBD1 (5 bases). The CDR3 loop spans 14 amino acids. Germline V lookup: CDR1 SEHNR, CDR2 FQNEAQ (reference sequence). Trimming removed 4 bases at V and 3 bases at J, with 12 bases between. CDR3 sequence reads: CASSSSGFYYGYTF. For the CDR3, the DNA is TGTGCCAGCAGCTCTTCAGGGTTTTACTATGGCTACACCTTC.

This rearrangement joins TRBV29-1 to TRBJ2-1, with 9 bases matching TRBD1. Germline V lookup: CDR1 SQVTM, CDR2 ANQGSEA. With V trimmed by 6 bases and J by 6 bases, 12 bases remained unmatched. CDR3 length: 15 residues. CDR3 region: CSVPGWTGVSNEQFF. For the CDR3, the DNA is TGCAGCGTCCCCGGGTGGACAGGGGTATCCAATGAGCAGTTCTTC.

In its sample, this clonotype was seen once. The rearrangement uses TRBV3-1 and TRBJ2-7; D remains ambiguous. V lost 0 bases and J 3 bases, leaving 12 bases between the germline ends. The CDR3 spans 15 residues. The germline CDR1 and CDR2 sequences are LGHDT and YNNKEL (reference sequence). The CDR3 DNA follows: TGTGCCAGCAGCCAAGATTCGGCCCAATTCTACGAGCAGTACTTC. As protein: CASSQDSAQFYEQYF.

In this sample, this clonotype turned up a few times. The chain couples TRBV29-1 to TRBJ2-1, with a weak D call TRBD2 (5 bases). CDR1 and CDR2 (germline): SQVTM, ANQGSEA. The CDR3 is 11 residues long. Between the trimmed V and J ends, which lost 4 bases and 6 bases, there was a span of 7 bases. The CDR3 is CSVAGINEQFF. The CDR3 bases are TGCAGCGTTGCGGGGATCAATGAGCAGTTCTTC.

This clonotype was observed a few times. This chain connects TRBV20-1 to TRBJ1-1; unclear D gene. Germline V gene lookup returns CDR1 DFQATT and CDR2 SNEGSKA (reference sequence). The CDR3 consists of 13 residues. Trimming shortened V by 3 bases and J by 3 bases, and 11 bases separated the two germline ends. In DNA, the CDR3 is TGCAGTGCTAGGGGGTACGGACACACTGAAGCTTTCTTT. Its protein product is CSARGYGHTEAFF.

Written as DNA, the CDR3 is TGTGCCAGCAGCAGTCCAAAAGGACACTACAATGAGCAGTTCTTC. Translated, it gives CASSSPKGHYNEQFF. This chain connects TRBV5-5 to TRBJ2-1, with D perhaps matching TRBD1 (5 bases). Per germline, CDR1 SGHKS and CDR2 YYEKEE (reference sequence). V lost 4 bases and J 3 bases, leaving 14 bases between the germline ends. The length of the CDR3 is 15 residues. The full variable domain, its missing parts supplied by reference TRBV5-5 and TRBJ2-1, is DAGVTQSPTHLIKTRGQQVTLRCSPISGHKSVSWYQQVLGQGPQFIFQYYEKEERGRGNFPDRFSARQFPNYSSELNVNALLLGDSALYLCASSSPKGHYNEQFFGPGTRLTVL.

This clonotype was seen a few times. The chain couples TRBV4-1 to TRBJ2-7; 9 positions match TRBD2. J lost 6 bases, V lost 3 bases, and 21 bases had no gene match. CDR3 size: 19 residues. Germline loops: CDR1 MGHRA, CDR2 YSYEKL. The CDR3 nucleotides are TGCGCCAGCAGCCATGGTCTAGCGGGACCCTTTAAAAATTCCCGCGAGCAGTACTTC. Translated, it gives CASSHGLAGPFKNSREQYF.

The V call is TRBV6-5, the J call TRBJ1-1, with D perhaps TRBD1 (5 bases). Between the trimmed V and J ends, which lost 2 bases and 7 bases, there was a span of 11 bases. The germline V gene has CDR1 MNHEY and CDR2 SVGAGI. The CDR3 covers 13 residues. The DNA of the CDR3 is TGTGCCAGCAGTTACGGGGGACTAAATGAAGCTTTCTTT. Translated, it gives CASSYGGLNEAFF.

The chain has TRBV20-1 and TRBJ2-7; no clear D gene. This CDR3 region has 14 residues. V lost 3 bases to trimming and J lost 3 bases, with 15 bases between them. Looked up from germline, CDR1 is DFQATT and CDR2 is SNEGSKA (reference sequence). The CDR3 region is CSASETRTFYEQYF. CDR3 nucleotide sequence: TGCAGTGCTAGCGAGACCAGGACCTTCTACGAGCAGTACTTC.

This clonotype was found a few times. V gene TRBV6-6 combines with J gene TRBJ2-5, with 7 bases that match TRBD1. The trim removed 2 bases at V and 4 bases at J, leaving 4 bases unmatched. The CDR3 consists of 14 residues. CDR1 MNHNY and CDR2 SVGAGI come from the germline V gene (reference sequence). The CDR3 DNA reads as TGTGCCAGCAGTTACACAGGGGCCAGAGAGACCCAGTACTTC. Translation gives CASSYTGARETQYF.

The rearrangement joins TRBV6-5 to TRBJ2-7; 10 nucleotides agree with TRBD1. The CDR3 is made up of 15 amino acids. Germline V gives CDR1 MNHEY, CDR2 SVGAGI. V lost 4 bases to trimming and J lost 1 base; unmatched junction nucleotides: 4. The CDR3 DNA sequence: TGTGCCAGCAGTTGGGACAGGGGAGGTTCCTACGAGCAGTACTTC. Translation gives CASSWDRGGSYEQYF.

A few counts support this clonotype. The chain combines TRBV28 with TRBJ2-7, with 11 bases matching TRBD2. V lost 4 bases, J lost 0 bases, and 5 bases stayed unmatched. The V gene's germline CDR1 is MDHEN and CDR2 SYDVKM. This CDR3 is built from 16 residues. CDR3 sequence: CASSSELAGDSYEQYF. CDR3 nucleotide sequence: TGTGCCAGCAGTTCCGAACTAGCGGGGGACTCCTACGAGCAGTACTTC.

This clonotype was picked up a small number of times. V is TRBV19 and J is TRBJ2-2; D is undetermined. CDR1 is LNHDA and CDR2 is SQIVND in the germline V gene (reference sequence). The CDR3 totals 12 residues. Trimming took off 6 bases at V and 9 bases at J, with 11 bases between the two ends. CDR3 loop: CASSFDNRELFF. In DNA, the CDR3 is TGTGCCAGTAGCTTTGACAACCGGGAGCTGTTTTTT.

The rearrangement links TRBV15 to TRBJ2-7; a possible D gene is TRBD2 (5 bases). Trimming pared 5 bases from V and 1 base from J, leaving 12 bases between. The CDR3 length is 14 residues. Germline lookup yields CDR1 LNHNV and CDR2 YYDKDF (reference sequence). CDR3 sequence reads: CATSSRARSYEQYF. The CDR3 DNA sequence: TGTGCCACCAGCTCGAGGGCCAGATCCTACGAGCAGTACTTC.

V is TRBV15 and J is TRBJ2-2; no firm D call. This CDR3 spans 12 amino acids. V lost 0 bases, J lost 5 bases, and 1 base lay in between. Germline V gene data show CDR1 as LNHNV and CDR2 as YYDKDF (reference sequence). CDR3 region: CATSRETGELFF. The CDR3 nucleotides are TGTGCCACCAGCAGAGAGACCGGGGAGCTGTTTTTT.

The chain couples TRBV7-9 to TRBJ2-5, with D possibly TRBD1 on 5 matching bases. This CDR3 is built from 13 residues. Germline loops: CDR1 SEHNR, CDR2 FQNEAQ (reference sequence). Deletions cut 3 bases from V and 5 bases from J, with 10 bases between. The CDR3 spells CASSFRPGETQYF. As DNA, the CDR3 is TGTGCCAGCAGCTTTAGGCCAGGGGAGACCCAGTACTTC.

This clonotype was seen just once. This rearrangement joins TRBV4-1 to TRBJ2-1; D uncertain. Trimming removed 1 base from V and 6 bases from J, with 13 bases in between. Germline CDR1 and CDR2: MGHRA and YSYEKL. The CDR3 is 15 amino acids. CDR3 loop: CASSQGAHASNEQFF. In DNA form, the CDR3 reads TGCGCCAGCAGCCAAGGAGCGCATGCAAGCAATGAGCAGTTCTTC.

CDR3 region: CASSFAGGYNEQFF. The CDR3 nucleotides are TGTGCCAGCAGTTTTGCAGGAGGGTACAATGAGCAGTTCTTC. The chain couples TRBV27 to TRBJ2-1, with a weak D call TRBD2 (6 bases). The length of the CDR3 is 14 residues. Trimming pared 3 bases from V and 4 bases from J, leaving 10 bases between. Germline loops: CDR1 MNHEY, CDR2 SMNVEV (reference sequence).

The gene calls are TRBV13 and TRBJ2-7, with TRBD2 matching over 8 bases. The V and J ends lost 3 bases and 2 bases, in that order; junction bases with no gene match: 12. This CDR3 spans 17 amino acids. The V gene's germline CDR1 is PRHDT and CDR2 FYEKMQ (reference sequence). DNA for the CDR3: TGTGCCAGCAGCTTCGGGGTGGGCGGGAGGTCCGCCTACGAGCAGTACTTC. This sequence encodes CASSFGVGGRSAYEQYF.

V usage is TRBV5-1 and J usage is TRBJ2-3; no clear D gene. The germline CDR1 and CDR2 sequences are SGHRS and YFSETQ. Trimming cost V 0 bases and J 2 bases, with 13 bases left between them. The CDR3 has 16 amino acids. The CDR3 DNA sequence: TGCGCCAGCAGCTTGGCAGTCAGCCTCCCCACAGATACGCAGTATTTT. Translating it yields CASSLAVSLPTDTQYF.